Below, 27 T cell receptor beta chains from the same sample are listed, as sequenced in a study of cytomegalovirus exposure and HLA in healthy donors (dated by TCRdb to about 2017). Library preparation was by the immunoSEQ multiplex PCR assay. For the multiplex PCR, a mixture combining 60 forward primers for TCR Vbeta segments and 13 reverse primers for TCR Jbeta segments was used. This immuneACCESS table, as held by TCRdb, lists in-frame sequences with V and J called but not all clones. Of the missing ones, under half trace to an unresolved V gene in checked studies; the others have no known cause. This sample's listing comprises some 130,000 clones. The top ten clonotypes cover around 1.6% of the sample. Sequenced sample: PBMCs. These receptors originate from a woman aged 40 to 50 in good health and CMV-seropositive.

V is TRBV10-3 and J is TRBJ2-5, with TRBD2 matching over 13 bases. The CDR3 runs to 15 residues. Germline CDR1 is ENHRY and CDR2 is SYGVKD. The V gene end was trimmed by 6 bases and the J gene end by 3 bases; junction bases not matched to a gene: 4. CDR3 bases: TGTGCCATCAGGGGTGGGACTAGCGGGAAAGAGACCCAGTACTTC. This sequence encodes CAIRGGTSGKETQYF.

The chain joins TRBV11-2 to TRBJ1-2; D is undetermined. This CDR3 contains 14 residues. CDR1 is SGHAT, CDR2 FQNNGV, per germline. Trimming took off 1 base at V and 6 bases at J, with 12 bases between the two ends. The CDR3 region has the DNA TGTGCCAGCAGCTTAGTACCGGGTGGCAATGGCTACACCTTC. Translating it yields CASSLVPGGNGYTF.

J is TRBJ2-3 and V is TRBV5-1; D is ambiguous. The CDR3 is 14 residues long. From germline, CDR1 is SGHRS and CDR2 YFSETQ. V lost 0 bases and J 1 base, leaving 6 bases between the germline ends. CDR3: CASSLALGTDTQYF. In nucleotides, the CDR3 is TGCGCCAGCAGCTTGGCCCTTGGCACAGATACGCAGTATTTT.

CDR3 loop: CASSLGTANTEAFF. CDR3 in DNA: TGTGCCAGTAGTCTCGGGACAGCGAACACTGAAGCTTTCTTT. J is TRBJ1-1 and V is TRBV19, with 7 nucleotides matching TRBD1. Germline CDR1 LNHDA, CDR2 SQIVND (reference sequence). The ends lost 5 bases at V and 1 base at J; junction bases unmatched: 4. The CDR3 extends over 14 amino acids.

The CDR3 DNA is TGTGCCAGCAGCTTGGATAATAGCGGGAACTCCTACGAGCAGTACTTC. It yields the protein CASSLDNSGNSYEQYF. The rearrangement joins TRBV13 to TRBJ2-7, with 8 bases aligning to TRBD2. Per germline, CDR1 PRHDT and CDR2 FYEKMQ (reference sequence). This CDR3 contains 16 residues. Trimming cost V 3 bases and J 0 bases; bases outside gene matches: 7.

This chain connects TRBV6-5 to TRBJ1-1; D not resolved. There are 15 residues in the CDR3. Trimming took 2 bases from V and 3 from J, leaving 13 bases between them. Germline CDR1 MNHEY, CDR2 SVGAGI. The CDR3 DNA reads TGTGCCAGCAGTTACAACGCCCCGGGGTACACTGAAGCTTTCTTT. Encoded protein: CASSYNAPGYTEAFF.

This rearrangement joins TRBV7-2 to TRBJ2-5; TRBD2 is a possible D gene (5 bases). The CDR3 length is 13 residues. Germline V gene lookup returns CDR1 SGHTA and CDR2 FQGNSA. Trimming cost V 5 bases and J 5 bases, with 12 bases left between them. DNA of the CDR3: TGTGCCAGCAGCCCCGGACTTGGGGAGACCCAGTACTTC. Protein product: CASSPGLGETQYF.

The CDR3, as DNA: TGTGCCAGCAGTCCTACACGGGGACTAGCGGACGAAGAGACCCAGTACTTC. This translates into CASSPTRGLADEETQYF. This chain joins TRBV28 and TRBJ2-5; 11 positions agree with TRBD2. The trim removed 5 bases at V and 3 bases at J, leaving 11 bases unmatched. Germline assignment: CDR1 MDHEN and CDR2 SYDVKM. The CDR3 runs to 17 residues.

The V and J genes are TRBV5-1 and TRBJ2-3, with a tentative D call TRBD1 (5 bases). This CDR3 comprises 15 residues. Germline-derived CDR1 and CDR2 are SGHRS and YFSETQ. V dropped 4 bases and J dropped 0 bases, with 12 bases sitting between them. This chain's CDR3 is CASSDTGFSTDTQYF. CDR3 bases: TGCGCCAGCAGCGATACAGGCTTTAGCACAGATACGCAGTATTTT.

The chain carries TRBV28 and TRBJ2-2, with D perhaps matching TRBD1 (5 bases). V was pared by 1 base and J by 0 bases, with 9 bases between. The CDR3 runs 16 residues. Germline CDR1 MDHEN, CDR2 SYDVKM. The DNA for the CDR3 is TGTGCCAGCAGTTTATTTCAGGGATCGAACACCGGGGAGCTGTTTTTT. As protein: CASSLFQGSNTGELFF. Combining the CDR3 with reference TRBV28 and TRBJ2-2 gives the whole variable domain DVKVTQSSRYLVKRTGEKVFLECVQDMDHENMFWYRQDPGLGLRLIYFSYDVKMKEKGDIPEGYSVSREKKERFSLILESASTNQTSMYLCASSLFQGSNTGELFFGEGSRLTVL.

V gene TRBV18 combines with J gene TRBJ2-7; D might be TRBD2 (5 bases). Trimming removed 2 bases at V and 9 bases at J, with 11 bases between. The CDR3 covers 12 residues. CDR1 is KGHSH and CDR2 is LQKENI in the germline V gene. The CDR3 loop is CASSPDDEGQYF. DNA for the CDR3: TGTGCCAGCTCACCAGACGACGAGGGGCAGTACTTC.

This chain links TRBV6-1 with TRBJ1-2; TRBD1 might be the D (6 bases). Germline loops: CDR1 MNHNS, CDR2 SASEGT. Deletions cut 3 bases from V and 2 bases from J, with 19 bases between. The CDR3 totals 17 residues. This CDR3 reads CASSDYTRRGGNYGYTF. CDR3 nucleotides: TGTGCCAGCAGTGACTACACGAGGAGGGGGGGCAACTATGGCTACACCTTC.

The rearrangement joins TRBV6-5 to TRBJ1-2; 8 positions agree with TRBD1. This CDR3 region has 13 residues. The germline gives CDR1 MNHEY, CDR2 SVGAGI. Germline trimming cut 6 bases from V and 7 bases from J; bases unmatched to any gene: 7. The CDR3 loop reads CASRSDRGSGYTF. For the CDR3, the DNA is TGTGCCAGCAGGAGCGACAGGGGAAGTGGCTACACCTTC.

CDR3: CASTRGWRDSTEAFF. The CDR3 bases are TGCGCCAGCACCCGGGGTTGGAGGGATAGCACTGAAGCTTTCTTT. The J gene is TRBJ1-1, the V gene TRBV5-1; D is uncertain. The CDR3 is made up of 15 amino acids. CDR1 SGHRS and CDR2 YFSETQ come from the germline V gene. V shed 6 bases and J shed 4 bases, with 19 bases lying between them.

In regard to this clone: Sequence at one end of the junction differs from germline and may be a read error. This sample includes further DNA sequences coding for the same CDR3. The rearrangement uses TRBV27 and TRBJ2-4; the match to TRBD2 covers 11 bases. Germline loops: CDR1 MNHEY, CDR2 SMNVEV (reference sequence). CDR3 length: 16 residues. The CDR3 bases are TGTGCTAGCAGGGGACTAGCGGACTCCTACAAAAACATTCAGTACTTC. Translation: CASRGLADSYKNIQYF.

The chain couples TRBV9 to TRBJ2-2, with TRBD1 identical over 9 bases. The germline V gene encodes CDR1 SGDLS and CDR2 YYNGEE. Trimming took 0 bases from V and 3 from J; bases not matched to a gene: 0. The CDR3 is made up of 15 amino acids. CDR3 nucleotide sequence: TGTGCCAGCAGCGTAGGGGACAGGGACACCGGGGAGCTGTTTTTT. This translates into CASSVGDRDTGELFF.

Concerning this clone itself: The junction differs from germline at one of its ends, possibly a read error. V and J are TRBV6-1 and TRBJ1-2; tentatively, D is TRBD1 (6 bases). Germline loops: CDR1 MNHNS, CDR2 SASEGT. The CDR3 loop spans 14 amino acids. The CDR3 nucleotides are TGTGCCAGCAGTGAACAGGCGCAGGGACAAGGCAGTGCCTTC. This codes for CASSEQAQGQGSAF.

CDR3 region: CASSRGLASYEQYF. In nucleotides, the CDR3 is TGTGCCAGCAGCCGGGGACTAGCGTCCTACGAGCAGTACTTC. The chain links TRBV7-9 to TRBJ2-7, with 10 bases lining up with TRBD2. The germline gives CDR1 SEHNR, CDR2 FQNEAQ (reference sequence). After removal of 5 bases from V and 1 base from J, the junction contained 2 bases not matched to a gene. This CDR3 is 14 amino acids long.

The chain combines TRBV7-9 with TRBJ2-7; D is uncertain. This CDR3 spans 13 amino acids. The V end was cut by 1 base, the J end by 4 bases, with 8 bases between. Germline lookup yields CDR1 SEHNR and CDR2 FQNEAQ (reference sequence). Here the CDR3 reads CASSLGDTYEQYF. The CDR3 coding sequence is TGTGCCAGCAGCTTAGGCGACACGTACGAGCAGTACTTC.

V gene TRBV7-2 combines with J gene TRBJ2-3; D uncertain. The CDR3 is made up of 15 amino acids. Trimming shortened V by 4 bases and J by 0 bases, and 11 bases separated the two germline ends. CDR1 is SGHTA, CDR2 FQGNSA, per germline. The CDR3: CASSSVAGSTDTQYF. For the CDR3, the DNA is TGTGCCAGCAGCTCCGTAGCCGGAAGCACAGATACGCAGTATTTT.

The chain couples TRBV5-1 to TRBJ1-1, with D maybe TRBD1 (5 bases). Looked up from germline, CDR1 is SGHRS and CDR2 is YFSETQ. The CDR3 is 13 amino acids. Trimming stripped 3 bases from V and 4 bases from J, with 10 bases between. The CDR3 is CASSSERGTEAFF. CDR3 bases: TGCGCCAGCAGCTCAGAAAGGGGCACTGAAGCTTTCTTT.

The chain has TRBV30 and TRBJ2-1; 16 bases are a match to TRBD2. The CDR3 extends over 15 amino acids. The V segment lost 2 bases and the J segment 15 bases; nucleotides outside the gene matches: 10. Germline V gene lookup returns CDR1 GTSNPN and CDR2 SVGIG (reference sequence). The CDR3 spells CAWSRGLAGGEQWFF. CDR3 DNA sequence: TGTGCCTGGAGTCGGGGACTAGCGGGAGGGGAGCAGTGGTTCTTC.

The V and J genes are TRBV29-1 and TRBJ2-7; maybe TRBD1 (5 bases). The length of the CDR3 is 12 residues. Germline lookup yields CDR1 SQVTM and CDR2 ANQGSEA. V was pared by 5 bases and J by 2 bases, with 10 bases between. CDR3 coding DNA: TGCAGCGTTAGGGCAGGGACCTACGAGCAGTACTTC. Residues: CSVRAGTYEQYF.

The rearrangement uses TRBV7-2 and TRBJ2-7, with 8 positions matching TRBD1. The V gene's germline CDR1 is SGHTA and CDR2 FQGNSA. This CDR3 has 17 residues. Losses at the gene ends were 4 bases for V and 3 bases for J; bases not matched to a gene: 14. The CDR3 protein is CASSSMPGGQGYYEQYF. In DNA form, the CDR3 reads TGTGCCAGCAGCTCTATGCCCGGAGGACAGGGTTACTACGAGCAGTACTTC. Full variable domain (rest looked up from reference TRBV7-2 and TRBJ2-7): GAGVSQSPSNKVTEKGKDVELRCDPISGHTALYWYRQSLGQGLEFLIYFQGNSAPDKSGLPSDRFSAERTGGSVSTLTIQRTQQEDSAVYLCASSSMPGGQGYYEQYFGPGTRLTVT.

V is TRBV9 and J is TRBJ1-1; perhaps TRBD1 as D (6 bases). V was clipped by 1 base and J by 8 bases, with 9 bases between them. There are 12 residues in the CDR3. CDR1 and CDR2 (germline): SGDLS, YYNGEE. CDR3 protein: CASSVLTGEAFF. CDR3 DNA sequence: TGTGCCAGCAGCGTATTAACAGGGGAAGCTTTCTTT. Full variable domain (remainder filled in from reference TRBV9 and TRBJ1-1): DSGVTQTPKHLITATGQRVTLRCSPRSGDLSVYWYQQSLDQGLQFLIQYYNGEERAKGNILERFSAQQFPDLHSELNLSSLELGDSALYFCASSVLTGEAFFGQGTRLTVV.

This chain connects TRBV10-3 to TRBJ2-2; no definite D call. Trimming pared 5 bases from V and 8 bases from J, leaving 12 bases between. This CDR3 contains 13 residues. Germline values: CDR1 ENHRY, CDR2 SYGVKD. CDR3 sequence (DNA): TGTGCCATCAGTCCCTCTAACAGAGGGGAGCTGTTTTTT. The encoded protein is CAISPSNRGELFF.

The chain links TRBV7-6 to TRBJ2-1, with no clear D. The CDR3 loop spans 12 amino acids. Trimming pared 5 bases from V and 9 bases from J, leaving 11 bases between. CDR1 and CDR2 from the germline V gene are SGHVS and FNYEAQ. CDR3 in amino acids: CASSDMGIEQFF. CDR3 nucleotides: TGTGCCAGCAGCGACATGGGTATTGAGCAGTTCTTC.